This T cell receptor (beta chain) came from a study of T cell repertoires in cytomegalovirus infection. Overall study: Matching HLA type and CMV infection were both indicated by public TCR beta signatures.

MiXCR, run by TCRdb on the reads, gives a single entry per CDR3 protein. The sample carries fewer than 1,000,000 distinct CDR3 sequences, roughly a third recorded once. Remarks on this clonotype: Its antigen is not known.

Source: cultured CD8+ T cells from PBMCs, taken from culture after CMV antigen stimulation. The clonotype originates from a human donor in good health (CMV status not recorded). Some clones in this sample may be carry-over from other donors' samples.

CDR3 loop: CASREQETGNTIYF. The CDR3 nucleotides are TGTGCCAGCAGGGAACAGGAAACTGGAAACACCATATATTTT. The chain joins TRBV7-9 to TRBJ1-3; D perhaps matches TRBD1 (5 bases). Trimming cost V 6 bases and J 2 bases, with 11 bases left between them. The CDR3 is 14 amino acids. From germline, CDR1 is SEHNR and CDR2 FQNEAQ (reference sequence).